Listed below are T cell receptor beta chains from one sample, sequenced in a study of immune evolution from preneoplasia to lung adenocarcinoma. The assay was immunoSEQ multiplex PCR, and TCRdb's table has in-frame clones only and misses some. The table lists about 4,000 clones, roughly 85% of them singletons. What was sequenced was FFPE minimally invasive lung adenocarcinoma tissue. Receptors originate from an older donor with lung adenocarcinoma. Each CDR3 is given with its conserved first and last residue. D genes are given only for firm matches. Clone size is given for some rows only: seen once, a few or many times, or a class if the clone is expanded.

CDR3 protein: CASSPRGGNTEAFF; CDR3 DNA: TGTGCCAGCTCACCACGGGGAGGGAACACTGAAGCTTTCTTT; clone size: -; D gene: -; V gene: TRBV18; J gene: TRBJ1-1
CDR3 protein: CAWRSQTFNSPLHF; CDR3 DNA: TGTGCCTGGAGGTCGCAGACCTTTAATTCACCCCTCCACTTT; clone size: -; D gene: -; V gene: TRBV30; J gene: TRBJ1-6
CDR3 protein: CAWSPRTYEQYF; CDR3 DNA: TGTGCCTGGAGTCCACGGACGTACGAGCAGTACTTC; clone size: -; D gene: -; V gene: TRBV30; J gene: TRBJ2-7
CDR3 protein: CASSPRTGGRYEQYF; CDR3 DNA: TGTGCCAGCAGCCCCAGGACAGGGGGCCGATACGAGCAGTACTTC; clone size: few; D gene: TRBD1; V gene: TRBV7-9; J gene: TRBJ2-7
CDR3 protein: CAWSLAGASYNEQFF; CDR3 DNA: TGTGCCTGGAGCCTAGCGGGAGCATCCTACAATGAGCAGTTCTTC; clone size: -; D gene: TRBD2; V gene: TRBV30; J gene: TRBJ2-1
CDR3 protein: CASSKVGTSGRARSYNEQFF; CDR3 DNA: TGTGCCAGCAGCAAAGTGGGGACTAGCGGGAGGGCCAGGTCCTACAATGAGCAGTTCTTC; clone size: once; D gene: -; V gene: TRBV21-1; J gene: TRBJ2-1
CDR3 protein: CASSYLAGGSDEQFF; CDR3 DNA: TGTGCCAGCAGTTACCTAGCGGGAGGGTCCGATGAGCAGTTCTTC; clone size: -; D gene: TRBD2; V gene: TRBV6-5; J gene: TRBJ2-1
CDR3 protein: CASSSSGTRTDTQYF; CDR3 DNA: TGTGCCAGCAGTTCATCCGGGACACGCACAGATACGCAGTATTTT; clone size: -; D gene: -; V gene: TRBV27; J gene: TRBJ2-3
CDR3 protein: CASSPGQSYEQYF; CDR3 DNA: TGTGCCAGCTCACCAGGGCAGTCTTACGAGCAGTACTTC; clone size: -; D gene: -; V gene: TRBV18; J gene: TRBJ2-7
CDR3 protein: CASTAGEDNEQFF; CDR3 DNA: TGTGCCAGCACCGCGGGAGAGGACAATGAGCAGTTCTTC; clone size: -; D gene: -; V gene: TRBV21-1; J gene: TRBJ2-1
CDR3 protein: CASSSQTTSSYNEQFF; CDR3 DNA: TGTGCCAGCAGCTCCCAGACGACGAGCTCCTACAATGAGCAGTTCTTC; clone size: -; D gene: -; V gene: TRBV9; J gene: TRBJ2-1
CDR3 protein: CASSQDRAEAFF; CDR3 DNA: TGTGCCAGCAGCCAAGACAGGGCTGAAGCTTTCTTT; clone size: -; D gene: -; V gene: TRBV14; J gene: TRBJ1-1
CDR3 protein: CASNPQGNNEQFF; CDR3 DNA: TGTGCCAGCAATCCTCAGGGGAACAATGAGCAGTTCTTC; clone size: -; D gene: -; V gene: TRBV7-9; J gene: TRBJ2-1
CDR3 protein: CASSLTGSGSQETQYF; CDR3 DNA: TGCGCCAGCAGCTTGACCGGGTCGGGTTCTCAAGAGACCCAGTACTTC; clone size: -; D gene: -; V gene: TRBV5-1; J gene: TRBJ2-5
CDR3 protein: CASSTGQGQYF; CDR3 DNA: TGTGCCAGCAGCACGGGACAGGGCCAGTACTTC; clone size: -; D gene: TRBD1; V gene: TRBV7-9; J gene: TRBJ2-7
CDR3 protein: CASSLTGTGNTIYF; CDR3 DNA: TGTGCCAGCAGTCTGACAGGGACTGGAAACACCATATATTTT; clone size: once; D gene: TRBD1; V gene: TRBV7-2; J gene: TRBJ1-3
CDR3 protein: CASSSRMGETQYF; CDR3 DNA: TGTGCCAGCAGCTCCCGGATGGGCGAGACCCAGTACTTC; clone size: -; D gene: -; V gene: TRBV7-9; J gene: TRBJ2-5
CDR3 protein: CASTDPLRGATNEKLFF; CDR3 DNA: TGTGCCAGCACCGACCCCCTCCGGGGTGCAACTAATGAAAAACTGTTTTTT; clone size: -; D gene: -; V gene: TRBV28; J gene: TRBJ1-4
CDR3 protein: CASSRVDGSSYNEQFF; CDR3 DNA: TGTGCCAGTAGCCGAGTCGACGGGAGCTCCTACAATGAGCAGTTCTTC; clone size: -; D gene: -; V gene: TRBV19; J gene: TRBJ2-1
CDR3 protein: CASSPPTGAYGYTF; CDR3 DNA: TGTGCCAGCTCACCGCCGACAGGAGCGTATGGCTACACCTTC; clone size: -; D gene: -; V gene: TRBV18; J gene: TRBJ1-2
CDR3 protein: CATYEFGSSTDTQYF; CDR3 DNA: TGTGCCACCTATGAGTTCGGGTCCAGCACAGATACGCAGTATTTT; clone size: -; D gene: -; V gene: TRBV6-5; J gene: TRBJ2-3
CDR3 protein: CASSLQTGVFYGYTF; CDR3 DNA: TGCGCCAGCAGCTTGCAGACAGGGGTCTTCTATGGCTACACCTTC; clone size: once; D gene: TRBD1; V gene: TRBV5-1; J gene: TRBJ1-2
CDR3 protein: CASSLGRGLNTGELFF; CDR3 DNA: TGTGCCAGCAGCTTGGGCCGGGGGCTGAACACCGGGGAGCTGTTTTTT; clone size: -; D gene: -; V gene: TRBV5-4; J gene: TRBJ2-2
CDR3 protein: CASSLEGFSEQYF; CDR3 DNA: TGTGCCAGCAGCTTAGAAGGGTTCAGCGAGCAGTACTTC; clone size: -; D gene: -; V gene: TRBV7-2; J gene: TRBJ2-7
CDR3 protein: CAISGTSGSSPLEQYF; CDR3 DNA: TGTGCCATCAGTGGGACTAGCGGGAGCTCTCCCCTCGAGCAGTACTTC; clone size: -; D gene: TRBD2; V gene: TRBV10-3; J gene: TRBJ2-7
CDR3 protein: CASREQDSTEQYF; CDR3 DNA: TGTGCCAGCAGGGAACAAGATTCTACCGAGCAGTACTTC; clone size: -; D gene: -; V gene: TRBV6-6; J gene: TRBJ2-7
CDR3 protein: CAISDSGGRQETQYF; CDR3 DNA: TGTGCCATCAGTGACTCGGGGGGAAGACAAGAGACCCAGTACTTC; clone size: -; D gene: TRBD2; V gene: TRBV10-3; J gene: TRBJ2-5
CDR3 protein: CASSLEGAGEAFF; CDR3 DNA: TGTGCCAGCAGCTTAGAGGGGGCTGGTGAAGCTTTCTTT; clone size: -; D gene: -; V gene: TRBV11-3; J gene: TRBJ1-1
CDR3 protein: CASSSNQGNTEAFF; CDR3 DNA: TGTGCCAGCTCATCGAATCAGGGAAATACTGAAGCTTTCTTT; clone size: -; D gene: -; V gene: TRBV18; J gene: TRBJ1-1
CDR3 protein: CASSQDKARGDSGANVLTF; CDR3 DNA: TGCGCCAGCAGCCAAGATAAAGCCAGAGGGGACTCTGGGGCCAACGTCCTGACTTTC; clone size: -; D gene: -; V gene: TRBV4-1; J gene: TRBJ2-6
CDR3 protein: CASSPSNAVLTDEQYF; CDR3 DNA: TGTGCCAGCTCACCATCTAATGCAGTCCTAACCGACGAGCAGTACTTC; clone size: -; D gene: -; V gene: TRBV18; J gene: TRBJ2-7
CDR3 protein: CASSIGAQSYNEQFF; CDR3 DNA: TGTGCCAGTAGTATTGGGGCGCAATCCTACAATGAGCAGTTCTTC; clone size: -; D gene: -; V gene: TRBV19; J gene: TRBJ2-1
CDR3 protein: CAITSEPRSYTF; CDR3 DNA: TGTGCCATCACCAGCGAACCGAGAAGCTACACCTTC; clone size: -; D gene: -; V gene: TRBV10-3; J gene: TRBJ1-2
CDR3 protein: CASSDGTSGSDTQYF; CDR3 DNA: TGTGCCAGCAGTGACGGGACTAGCGGGAGCGATACGCAGTATTTT; clone size: -; D gene: TRBD2; V gene: TRBV27; J gene: TRBJ2-3
CDR3 protein: CASSKGGREADTQYF; CDR3 DNA: TGTGCCAGCAGCAAAGGGGGAAGGGAAGCAGATACGCAGTATTTT; clone size: few; D gene: -; V gene: TRBV21-1; J gene: TRBJ2-3
CDR3 protein: CASSYSGRGGWNEQFF; CDR3 DNA: TGTGCCAGTAGTTATAGCGGGAGGGGAGGTTGGAATGAGCAGTTCTTC; clone size: -; D gene: TRBD2; V gene: TRBV19; J gene: TRBJ2-1
CDR3 protein: CASSAGGGPDTQYF; CDR3 DNA: TGTGCCAGCAGCGCCGGCGGCGGGCCAGATACGCAGTATTTT; clone size: -; D gene: -; V gene: TRBV9; J gene: TRBJ2-3
CDR3 protein: CASSPTWSDEKLFF; CDR3 DNA: TGTGCCAGCAGCCCAACATGGAGCGATGAAAAACTGTTTTTT; clone size: -; D gene: -; V gene: TRBV14; J gene: TRBJ1-4
CDR3 protein: CASSVGGLAGEYNEQFF; CDR3 DNA: TGTGCCAGCAGCGTAGGGGGACTAGCGGGAGAGTACAATGAGCAGTTCTTC; clone size: once; D gene: TRBD2; V gene: TRBV9; J gene: TRBJ2-1
CDR3 protein: CASSFSGTRTDTQYF; CDR3 DNA: TGTGCCAGCAGTTTCTCGGGGACTAGGACAGATACGCAGTATTTT; clone size: -; D gene: TRBD2; V gene: TRBV27; J gene: TRBJ2-3
CDR3 protein: CASILQGDSYEQYF; CDR3 DNA: TGTGCCAGCATCTTACAGGGGGACTCCTACGAGCAGTACTTC; clone size: -; D gene: TRBD1; V gene: TRBV6-1; J gene: TRBJ2-7
CDR3 protein: CASMGSGELFF; CDR3 DNA: TGTGCCAGCATGGGGTCCGGGGAGCTGTTTTTT; clone size: -; D gene: -; V gene: TRBV6-5; J gene: TRBJ2-2
CDR3 protein: CSARGDTEAFF; CDR3 DNA: TGCAGTGCTAGAGGTGACACTGAAGCTTTCTTT; clone size: -; D gene: -; V gene: TRBV20-1; J gene: TRBJ1-1
CDR3 protein: CASSSVPGQFREQYF; CDR3 DNA: TGCGCCAGCAGCTCTGTCCCGGGACAGTTTAGGGAGCAGTACTTC; clone size: -; D gene: TRBD1; V gene: TRBV5-1; J gene: TRBJ2-7
CDR3 protein: CASSLAVLTAGGEQYF; CDR3 DNA: TGCGCCAGCAGCTTGGCCGTTCTTACTGCAGGGGGCGAGCAGTACTTC; clone size: -; D gene: TRBD1; V gene: TRBV5-1; J gene: TRBJ2-7
CDR3 protein: CASSVASGTGFMNTEAFF; CDR3 DNA: TGTGCCAGCAGCGTAGCTTCCGGGACAGGCTTCATGAACACTGAAGCTTTCTTT; clone size: -; D gene: TRBD1; V gene: TRBV9; J gene: TRBJ1-1
CDR3 protein: CASSLGGDSNQPQHF; CDR3 DNA: TGCGCCAGCAGCTTGGGAGGTGACAGCAATCAGCCCCAGCATTTT; clone size: -; D gene: -; V gene: TRBV5-1; J gene: TRBJ1-5
CDR3 protein: CASSLTSGRTGEQYF; CDR3 DNA: TGTGCCAGCAGTTTAACTAGCGGGAGAACAGGGGAGCAGTACTTC; clone size: -; D gene: TRBD2; V gene: TRBV6-5; J gene: TRBJ2-7
CDR3 protein: CASSQDRGYF; CDR3 DNA: TGCGCCAGCAGCCAAGATCGGGGGTATTTT; clone size: -; D gene: -; V gene: TRBV4-3; J gene: TRBJ2-3
CDR3 protein: CAIGAQGAGASNEQFF; CDR3 DNA: TGTGCCATCGGGGCCCAAGGAGCGGGAGCCTCCAATGAGCAGTTCTTC; clone size: -; D gene: TRBD2; V gene: TRBV10-3; J gene: TRBJ2-1
CDR3 protein: CASSPGKAKNIQYF; CDR3 DNA: TGTGCCAGCTCACCCGGTAAAGCCAAAAACATTCAGTACTTC; clone size: -; D gene: -; V gene: TRBV18; J gene: TRBJ2-4
CDR3 protein: CASSTLIAGGETQYF; CDR3 DNA: TGTGCCAGTAGTACGCTAATAGCGGGAGGGGAGACCCAGTACTTC; clone size: -; D gene: TRBD2; V gene: TRBV19; J gene: TRBJ2-5
CDR3 protein: CASSREPGSYGYTF; CDR3 DNA: TGTGCCAGCAGCAGGGAACCGGGTTCCTATGGCTACACCTTC; clone size: -; D gene: -; V gene: TRBV11-3; J gene: TRBJ1-2
CDR3 protein: CASMDPGNQPQHF; CDR3 DNA: TGTGCCAGTATGGACCCTGGCAATCAGCCCCAGCATTTT; clone size: -; D gene: -; V gene: TRBV19; J gene: TRBJ1-5
CDR3 protein: CASSQEAGSSYNEQFF; CDR3 DNA: TGTGCCAGCAGCCAGGAAGCGGGGAGCTCCTACAATGAGCAGTTCTTC; clone size: -; D gene: TRBD2; V gene: TRBV4-2; J gene: TRBJ2-1
CDR3 protein: CASSLAKTGGNTGELFF; CDR3 DNA: TGCGCCAGCAGCTTGGCCAAGACAGGGGGTAACACCGGGGAGCTGTTTTTT; clone size: large; D gene: TRBD1; V gene: TRBV5-1; J gene: TRBJ2-2
CDR3 protein: CASSLGGTIGDEQYF; CDR3 DNA: TGCGCCAGCAGCTTGGGTGGGACAATAGGGGACGAGCAGTACTTC; clone size: -; D gene: -; V gene: TRBV5-1; J gene: TRBJ2-7